The 29 T cell receptor beta chains below were found in one sample sequenced in a study of identifying expanded T cells in peripheral blood. The repertoire was sequenced with immunoSEQ multiplex PCR; TCRdb's copy has only in-frame clones and lacks some. The sample includes 100,000 or so clones, around 85% seen only once; the top ten take roughly 17%. Sequenced sample: blood. Every receptor here comes from a person between 18 and 75 years old in good health.

This sequence joins TRBV18 and TRBJ1-1; D is unclear. Trimming took off 4 bases at V and 4 bases at J, with 25 bases between the two ends. Germline V gives CDR1 KGHSH, CDR2 LQKENI. This CDR3 is 18 amino acids long. CDR3 bases: TGTGCCAGCTCACTTTCAGGCTTTGGGCTTAGGCGAGGCACTGAAGCTTTCTTT. Translating it yields CASSLSGFGLRRGTEAFF.

The J gene is TRBJ2-3, the V gene TRBV7-8; 9 bases map to TRBD2. The V and J ends lost 5 bases and 2 bases, in that order; junction bases with no gene match: 5. CDR3 size: 15 residues. CDR1 is SGHVS, CDR2 FQNEAQ, per germline. The CDR3 coding sequence is TGTGCCAGCAGCCCTAGCGGGGAGCACACAGATACGCAGTATTTT. Amino acids: CASSPSGEHTDTQYF.

The chain carries TRBV5-1 and TRBJ1-2, with D possibly matching TRBD1 (5 bases). V shed 2 bases and J shed 5 bases, with 13 bases lying between them. This CDR3 is 14 amino acids long. Germline CDR1 reads SGHRS; CDR2 reads YFSETQ. The CDR3 loop is CASSLSGRNYGYTF. The CDR3 DNA is TGCGCCAGCAGCTTATCAGGGCGTAATTATGGCTACACCTTC. The entire variable domain, with the rest obtained from reference TRBV5-1 and TRBJ1-2, is as follows: KAGVTQTPRYLIKTRGQQVTLSCSPISGHRSVSWYQQTPGQGLQFLFEYFSETQRNKGNFPGRFSGRQFSNSRSEMNVSTLELGDSALYLCASSLSGRNYGYTFGSGTRLTVV.

J is TRBJ2-7 and V is TRBV5-1; perhaps D is TRBD1 or TRBD2 (5 bases each). Per the germline V gene, CDR1 is SGHRS and CDR2 is YFSETQ. V lost 4 bases to trimming and J lost 3 bases, with 14 bases between them. CDR3 length: 14 amino acids. Here the CDR3 reads CASSPTWGSYEQYF. The CDR3 nucleotides read TGCGCCAGCAGCCCCACTTGGGGGAGCTACGAGCAGTACTTC.

The CDR3 region is CAISDPDRGFYNEQFF. As DNA, the CDR3 is TGTGCCATCAGTGACCCGGACAGGGGCTTCTACAATGAGCAGTTCTTC. The rearrangement links TRBV10-3 to TRBJ2-1; TRBD1 aligns across 9 bases. CDR1 is ENHRY and CDR2 is SYGVKD in the germline V gene. Trimming at V came to 3 bases and at J to 3 bases, leaving 6 bases not matched to a gene. The CDR3 is 16 amino acids.

DNA of the CDR3: TGTGCCAGCAGCTCCACCGGGGTGACCCAGTACTTC. Translated: CASSSTGVTQYF. The chain combines TRBV7-9 with TRBJ2-5, with D maybe TRBD2 (5 bases). This CDR3 region has 12 residues. Germline-derived CDR1 and CDR2 are SEHNR and FQNEAQ (reference sequence). Trimming shortened V by 4 bases and J by 7 bases, and 10 bases separated the two germline ends.

This rearrangement joins TRBV7-9 to TRBJ2-2; D unresolved. Trimming removed 6 bases at V and 6 bases at J, with 5 bases between. The V gene's germline CDR1 is SEHNR and CDR2 FQNEAQ (reference sequence). CDR3 size: 11 residues. Here the CDR3 reads CASRVAGELFF. CDR3 in DNA: TGTGCCAGCAGGGTAGCCGGGGAGCTGTTTTTT.

V gene TRBV6-5 combines with J gene TRBJ2-2; 8 nucleotides match TRBD1. This CDR3 is built from 15 residues. J lost 5 bases, V lost 3 bases, and 5 bases had no gene match. Germline V gene data show CDR1 as MNHEY and CDR2 as SVGAGI. The CDR3 loop is CASSYSDRGTGELFF. The CDR3 nucleotides are TGTGCCAGCAGTTATTCAGACAGGGGAACCGGGGAGCTGTTTTTT.

This clone has only one observation. The chain has TRBV7-8 and TRBJ2-3; D is perhaps TRBD1 (5 bases). Germline V CDR1 and CDR2: SGHVS, FQNEAQ. V was shortened by 5 bases and J by 4 bases, with 19 bases between the two germline ends. The CDR3 extends over 16 amino acids. CDR3 residues: CASSPVPGRSADTQYF. CDR3 DNA: TGTGCCAGCAGCCCTGTTCCAGGGCGAAGCGCAGATACGCAGTATTTT.

The chain combines TRBV19 with TRBJ1-5; D uncertain. CDR3 size: 13 residues. Trimming stripped 1 base from V and 14 bases from J, with 15 bases between. CDR1 and CDR2 (germline): LNHDA, SQIVND (reference sequence). The CDR3 bases are TGTGCCAGTAGTATAGGTCTTGTCAGCTCAAAGCATTTT. It is translated as CASSIGLVSSKHF.

The V call is TRBV7-9, the J call TRBJ1-2; D is ambiguous. The CDR3 runs 14 residues. The germline V and J ends were trimmed by 1 base and 4 bases, with 10 bases remaining between them. Germline CDR1 SEHNR, CDR2 FQNEAQ (reference sequence). The CDR3 reads CASSLDLTSYGYTF. The CDR3 DNA follows: TGTGCCAGCAGCTTAGATCTCACCTCCTATGGCTACACCTTC.

The chain recombines TRBV7-6 with TRBJ2-7; D unresolved. Germline assignment: CDR1 SGHVS and CDR2 FNYEAQ. V was pared by 3 bases and J by 5 bases, with 5 bases between. The CDR3 consists of 11 residues. The CDR3 reads CASSFGNEQYF. The CDR3 DNA reads as TGTGCCAGCAGCTTTGGTAACGAGCAGTACTTC.

The chain uses TRBV19 and TRBJ2-1; D remains unclear. Trimming took off 3 bases at V and 4 bases at J, with 13 bases between the two ends. The CDR3 runs 15 residues. Germline values: CDR1 LNHDA, CDR2 SQIVND (reference sequence). CDR3 DNA sequence: TGTGCCAGTAGTATCATGCTAACTGTATACAATGAGCAGTTCTTC. Translating gives CASSIMLTVYNEQFF.

The chain combines TRBV6-1 with TRBJ2-7, with TRBD2 matching 8 bases. The CDR3 runs 15 residues. In germline, CDR1 is MNHNS, CDR2 SASEGT. Germline trimming cut 0 bases from V and 6 bases from J; bases unmatched to any gene: 7. The CDR3, as DNA: TGTGCCAGCAGTGAAGCGCTTGCGGGGGGATCCGAGCAGTACTTC. Amino acid sequence: CASSEALAGGSEQYF.

The CDR3 region is CASSIRGRETQYF. CDR3 bases: TGTGCCAGTAGTATAAGGGGGCGAGAGACCCAGTACTTC. This chain uses TRBV19 with TRBJ2-5, with 7 bases fitting TRBD1. V trimming: 2 bases; J trimming: 4 bases; junction bases outside the gene matches: 1. The CDR3 runs 13 residues. Per germline, CDR1 LNHDA and CDR2 SQIVND (reference sequence). The variable domain in full, with the rest retrieved from reference TRBV19 and TRBJ2-5, is DGGITQSPKYLFRKEGQNVTLSCEQNLNHDAMYWYRQDPGQGLRLIYYSQIVNDFQKGDIAEGYSVSREKKESFPLTVTSAQKNPTAFYLCASSIRGRETQYFGPGTRLLVL.

Comment on this clone: The identical CDR3 is also encoded by other nucleotide sequences in the sample. The chain couples TRBV4-1 to TRBJ2-7; 7 nucleotides align to TRBD1. The germline gives CDR1 MGHRA, CDR2 YSYEKL. The CDR3 length is 16 residues. V shed 0 bases and J 4 bases; nucleotides not matched to a gene: 9. CDR3 in amino acids: CASSQDWPGGSYEQYF. The CDR3 DNA sequence: TGCGCCAGCAGCCAAGATTGGCCAGGGGGTTCGTACGAGCAGTACTTC.

The chain uses TRBV15 and TRBJ1-3; weak D call: TRBD1 (5 bases). Germline values: CDR1 LNHNV, CDR2 YYDKDF (reference sequence). The CDR3 covers 15 residues. V was shortened by 0 bases and J by 2 bases, with 8 bases between the two germline ends. The DNA for the CDR3 is TGTGCCACCAGCAGAGAACGAGGGGCTGGAAACACCATATATTTT. Translating gives CATSRERGAGNTIYF.

This clone was recorded only once. The chain joins TRBV29-1 to TRBJ2-1; 8 bases fit TRBD1. The CDR3 consists of 12 residues. Germline-derived CDR1 and CDR2 are SQVTM and ANQGSEA. V lost 4 bases to trimming and J lost 12 bases; unmatched junction nucleotides: 8. In DNA, the CDR3 is TGCAGCGTTGTCGCGGACAGGGCCTTGCAGTTCTTC. Amino acids: CSVVADRALQFF.

As for this clone: One end of the junction fails to match germline, which may point to a read error. The chain links TRBV6-5 to TRBJ2-3, with TRBD1 matching 8 bases. The CDR3 spans 12 residues. CDR1 is MNHEY, CDR2 SVGAGI, per germline. The CDR3 region is CASRPESGQEHF. The CDR3 coding sequence is TGTGCCAGCAGGCCCGAGTCGGGACAGGAGCATTTT.

This clone was observed a few times. The chain joins TRBV10-1 to TRBJ2-5, with D uncertain. V was clipped by 0 bases and J by 1 base, with 9 bases between them. Germline V gives CDR1 WNHNN, CDR2 SYGVQD (reference sequence). CDR3 size: 15 residues. The CDR3 is CASSESVGIQETQYF. In DNA form, the CDR3 reads TGCGCCAGCAGTGAGTCGGTGGGGATCCAAGAGACCCAGTACTTC.

For the CDR3, the DNA is TGTGCCAGCTCACCACCGAATAACCAAGAGACCCAGTACTTC. Protein: CASSPPNNQETQYF. The genes are TRBV18 and TRBJ2-5, with D hard to call. This CDR3 contains 14 residues. With 0 bases removed from V and 0 bases from J, the gap between germline ends came to 5 bases. Looked up from germline, CDR1 is KGHSH and CDR2 is LQKENI.

The chain uses TRBV11-2 and TRBJ1-3; no clear D. V lost 5 bases and J lost 4, with 12 bases in between. Looked up from germline, CDR1 is SGHAT and CDR2 is FQNNGV. CDR3 length: 14 residues. CDR3 in DNA: TGTGCCAGCAGCAATAGGGTAGCCGGAAACACCATATATTTT. Protein sequence: CASSNRVAGNTIYF.

V is TRBV20-1 and J is TRBJ1-2, with D possibly being TRBD1 (5 bases). Germline CDR1 reads DFQATT; CDR2 reads SNEGSKA (reference sequence). This CDR3 spans 9 amino acids. This chain's CDR3 is CGAAGGYTF. CDR3 bases: TGCGGGGCGGCAGGAGGCTACACCTTC.

The rearrangement uses TRBV25-1 and TRBJ2-7; TRBD1 matches at 9 bases. The CDR3 has 14 residues. Germline CDR1 reads MGHDK; CDR2 reads SYGVNS. V was clipped by 6 bases and J by 6 bases; unmatched bases: 9. DNA of the CDR3: TGTGCCAGCAGGGGCGTGGGACAGGGTATCGAGCAGTACTTC. It encodes CASRGVGQGIEQYF.

V is TRBV7-9 and J is TRBJ2-3, with 8 bases identical to TRBD2. V gave up 7 bases and J gave up 3 bases; unmatched junction bases: 6. In germline, CDR1 is SEHNR, CDR2 FQNEAQ (reference sequence). The CDR3 is 14 amino acids. Written as DNA, the CDR3 is TGTGCCAGCACCCCGGGACTAGGTACAGATACGCAGTATTTT. It translates to CASTPGLGTDTQYF.

The chain recombines TRBV2 with TRBJ2-7; D possibly corresponds to TRBD1 (6 bases). The germline gives CDR1 SNHLY, CDR2 FYNNEI. Trimming stripped 8 bases from V and 0 bases from J, with 23 bases between. The CDR3 loop spans 17 amino acids. In DNA, the CDR3 is TGTGCCAGCTCTGGACGATCCGGGACACCGAGCTCCTACGAGCAGTACTTC. This encodes CASSGRSGTPSSYEQYF.

The V and J genes are TRBV2 and TRBJ2-7; a possible D gene is TRBD2 (6 bases). The CDR3 spans 17 residues. V shed 6 bases and J shed 1 base, with 22 bases lying between them. The germline V gene has CDR1 SNHLY and CDR2 FYNNEI. The CDR3 is CASRSIAGRSLSYEQYF. DNA of the CDR3: TGTGCCAGCAGGTCTATCGCGGGACGGAGTCTTTCCTACGAGCAGTACTTC.

This chain uses TRBV4-2 with TRBJ1-4, with D perhaps matching TRBD1 (5 bases). CDR1 is LGHNA and CDR2 is YNFKEQ in the germline V gene. The CDR3 is 18 residues long. V lost 1 base and J 2 bases, leaving 17 bases between the germline ends. The CDR3 DNA follows: TGTGCCAGCAGCCAAGCGAAAGAGCCAGGACACACTAATGAAAAACTGTTTTTT. Residues: CASSQAKEPGHTNEKLFF.

CDR3 bases: TGTGCCAGCAGCTTGATGGGCTCTGAAAAACTGTTTTTT. The encoded protein is CASSLMGSEKLFF. The V and J genes are TRBV5-4 and TRBJ1-4; D unclear. The CDR3 is 13 residues long. The germline gives CDR1 SGHNT, CDR2 YYREEE (reference sequence). V lost 1 base, J lost 7 bases, and 8 bases lay in between.